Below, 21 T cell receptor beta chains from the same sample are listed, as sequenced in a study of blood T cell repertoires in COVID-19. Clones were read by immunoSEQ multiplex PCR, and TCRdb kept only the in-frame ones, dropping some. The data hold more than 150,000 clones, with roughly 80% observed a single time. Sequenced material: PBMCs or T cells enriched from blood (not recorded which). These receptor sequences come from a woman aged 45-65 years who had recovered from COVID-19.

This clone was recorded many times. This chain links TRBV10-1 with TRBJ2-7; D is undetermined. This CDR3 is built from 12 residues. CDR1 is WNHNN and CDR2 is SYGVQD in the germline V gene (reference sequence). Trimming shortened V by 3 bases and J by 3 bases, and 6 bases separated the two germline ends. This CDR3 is CASSDGGYEQYF. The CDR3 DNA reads TGCGCCAGCAGTGACGGCGGCTACGAGCAGTACTTC.

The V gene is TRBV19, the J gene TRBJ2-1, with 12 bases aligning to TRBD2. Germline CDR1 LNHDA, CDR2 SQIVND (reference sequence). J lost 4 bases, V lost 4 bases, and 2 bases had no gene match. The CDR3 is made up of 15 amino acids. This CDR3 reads CASSRTSGKYNEQFF. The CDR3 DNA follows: TGTGCCAGTAGTAGGACTAGCGGGAAGTACAATGAGCAGTTCTTC.

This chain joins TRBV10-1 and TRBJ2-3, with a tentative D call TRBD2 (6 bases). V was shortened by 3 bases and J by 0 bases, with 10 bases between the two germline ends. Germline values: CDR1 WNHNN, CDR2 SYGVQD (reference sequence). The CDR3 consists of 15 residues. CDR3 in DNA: TGCGCCAGCAGTGACGGAGGGCAAAGCACAGATACGCAGTATTTT. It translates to CASSDGGQSTDTQYF.

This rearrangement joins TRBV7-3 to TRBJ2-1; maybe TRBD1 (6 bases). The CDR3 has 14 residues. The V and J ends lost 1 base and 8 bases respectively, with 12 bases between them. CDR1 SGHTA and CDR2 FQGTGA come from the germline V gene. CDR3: CASSLIVGADEQFF. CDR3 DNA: TGTGCCAGCAGCTTAATCGTGGGGGCGGATGAGCAGTTCTTC.

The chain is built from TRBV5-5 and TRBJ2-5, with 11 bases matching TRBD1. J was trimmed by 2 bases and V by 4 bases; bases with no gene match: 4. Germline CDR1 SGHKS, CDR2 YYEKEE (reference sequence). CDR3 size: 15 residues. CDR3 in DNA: TGTGCCAGCAGCGGCCGGGACAGGGGGCAAGAGACCCAGTACTTC. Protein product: CASSGRDRGQETQYF.

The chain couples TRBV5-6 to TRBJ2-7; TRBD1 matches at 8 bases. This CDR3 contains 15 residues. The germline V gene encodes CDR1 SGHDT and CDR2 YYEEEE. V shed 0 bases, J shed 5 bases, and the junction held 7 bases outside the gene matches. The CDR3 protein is CASSLGQGARNEQYF. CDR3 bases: TGTGCCAGCAGCTTGGGGCAGGGGGCGCGTAACGAGCAGTACTTC. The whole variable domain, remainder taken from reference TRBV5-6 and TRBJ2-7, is DAGVTQSPTHLIKTRGQQVTLRCSPKSGHDTVSWYQQALGQGPQFIFQYYEEEERQRGNFPDRFSGHQFPNYSSELNVNALLLGDSALYLCASSLGQGARNEQYFGPGTRLTVT.

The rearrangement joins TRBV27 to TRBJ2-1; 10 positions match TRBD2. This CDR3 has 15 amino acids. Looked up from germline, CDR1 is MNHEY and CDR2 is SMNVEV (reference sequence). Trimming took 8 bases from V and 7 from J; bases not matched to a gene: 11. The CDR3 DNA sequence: TGTGCCAGCCGGACCGGGACTAGCGAGTGGAATGAGCAGTTCTTC. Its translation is CASRTGTSEWNEQFF.

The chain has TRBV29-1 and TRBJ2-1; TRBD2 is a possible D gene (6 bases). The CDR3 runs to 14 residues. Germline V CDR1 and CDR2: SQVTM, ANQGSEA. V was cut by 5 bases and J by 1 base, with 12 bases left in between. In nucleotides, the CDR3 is TGCAGCGTTTCTAGCGCTTCATCCTACAATGAGCAGTTCTTC. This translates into CSVSSASSYNEQFF.

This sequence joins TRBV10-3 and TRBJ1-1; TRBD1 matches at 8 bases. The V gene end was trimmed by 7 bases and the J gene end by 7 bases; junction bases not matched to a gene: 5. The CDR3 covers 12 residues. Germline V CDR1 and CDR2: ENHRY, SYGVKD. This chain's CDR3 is CAITPGTGEAFF. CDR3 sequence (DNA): TGTGCCATCACCCCAGGGACAGGTGAAGCTTTCTTT.

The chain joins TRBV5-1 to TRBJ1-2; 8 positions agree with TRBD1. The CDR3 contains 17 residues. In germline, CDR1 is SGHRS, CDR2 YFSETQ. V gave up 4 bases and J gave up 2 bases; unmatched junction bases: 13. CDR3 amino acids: CASSTGTGRGLNYGYTF. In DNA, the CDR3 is TGCGCCAGCAGCACTGGGACAGGCAGGGGATTAAACTATGGCTACACCTTC.

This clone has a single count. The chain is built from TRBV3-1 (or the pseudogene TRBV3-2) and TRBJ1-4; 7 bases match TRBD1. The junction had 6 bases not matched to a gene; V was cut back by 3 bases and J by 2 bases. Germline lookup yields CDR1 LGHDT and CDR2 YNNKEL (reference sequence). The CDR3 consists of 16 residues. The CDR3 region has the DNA TGTGCCAGCAGCCATCCTGGACAGGCCACTAATGAAAAACTGTTTTTT. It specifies CASSHPGQATNEKLFF.

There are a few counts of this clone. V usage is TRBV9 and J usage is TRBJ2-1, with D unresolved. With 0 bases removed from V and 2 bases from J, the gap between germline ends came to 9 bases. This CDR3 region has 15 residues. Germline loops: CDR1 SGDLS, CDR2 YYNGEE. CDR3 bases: TGTGCCAGCAGCGTAGAGATAGAGACCTACAATGAGCAGTTCTTC. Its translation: CASSVEIETYNEQFF.

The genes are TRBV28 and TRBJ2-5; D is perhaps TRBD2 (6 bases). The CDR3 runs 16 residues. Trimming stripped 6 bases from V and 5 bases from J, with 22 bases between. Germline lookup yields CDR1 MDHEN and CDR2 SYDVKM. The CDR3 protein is CASSSMGLRGVETQYF. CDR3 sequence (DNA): TGTGCCAGCAGCTCCATGGGACTGCGCGGCGTGGAGACCCAGTACTTC.

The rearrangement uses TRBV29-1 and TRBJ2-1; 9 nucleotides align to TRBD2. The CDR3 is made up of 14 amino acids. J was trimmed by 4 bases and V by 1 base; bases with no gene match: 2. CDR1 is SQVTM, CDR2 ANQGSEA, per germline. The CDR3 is CSVEGLAVYNEQFF. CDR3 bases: TGCAGCGTTGAAGGACTAGCGGTTTACAATGAGCAGTTCTTC.

In nucleotides, the CDR3 is TGTGCCAGTAGTCCCGGGGGGACGGGGGGAAACACCGGGGAGCTGTTTTTT. It codes for CASSPGGTGGNTGELFF. V is TRBV19 and J is TRBJ2-2; TRBD2 matches at 7 bases. The germline V gene has CDR1 LNHDA and CDR2 SQIVND (reference sequence). V dropped 5 bases and J dropped 2; count of bases not matched to a gene: 11. CDR3 size: 17 residues. Drawing the rest from reference TRBV19 and TRBJ2-2, the complete variable domain is DGGITQSPKYLFRKEGQNVTLSCEQNLNHDAMYWYRQDPGQGLRLIYYSQIVNDFQKGDIAEGYSVSREKKESFPLTVTSAQKNPTAFYLCASSPGGTGGNTGELFFGEGSRLTVL.

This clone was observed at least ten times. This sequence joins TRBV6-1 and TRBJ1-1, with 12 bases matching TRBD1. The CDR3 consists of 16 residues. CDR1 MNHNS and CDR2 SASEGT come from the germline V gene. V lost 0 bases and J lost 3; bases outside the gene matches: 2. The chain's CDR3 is CASSEAGQGAYTEAFF. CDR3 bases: TGTGCCAGCAGTGAAGCGGGACAGGGGGCTTACACTGAAGCTTTCTTT.

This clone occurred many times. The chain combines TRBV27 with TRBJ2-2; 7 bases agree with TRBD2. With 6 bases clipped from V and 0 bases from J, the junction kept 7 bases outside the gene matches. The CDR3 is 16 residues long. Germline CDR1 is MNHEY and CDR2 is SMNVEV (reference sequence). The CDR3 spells CASSHGLETNTGELFF. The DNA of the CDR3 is TGTGCCAGCAGCCATGGACTAGAGACGAACACCGGGGAGCTGTTTTTT.

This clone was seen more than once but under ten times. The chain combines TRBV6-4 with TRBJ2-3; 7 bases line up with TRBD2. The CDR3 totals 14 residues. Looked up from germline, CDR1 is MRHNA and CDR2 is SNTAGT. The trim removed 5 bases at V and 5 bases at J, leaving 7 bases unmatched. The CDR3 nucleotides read TGTGCCAGCAGTCCGAATTGGGGGGGAGATACGCAGTATTTT. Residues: CASSPNWGGDTQYF.

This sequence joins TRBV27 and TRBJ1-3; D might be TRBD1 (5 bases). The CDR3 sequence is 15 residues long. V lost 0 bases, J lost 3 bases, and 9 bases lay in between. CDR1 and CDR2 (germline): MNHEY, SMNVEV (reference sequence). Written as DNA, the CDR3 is TGTGCCAGCAGTTTATCGAGGGGAGGTGGAAACACCATATATTTT. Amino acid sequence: CASSLSRGGGNTIYF.

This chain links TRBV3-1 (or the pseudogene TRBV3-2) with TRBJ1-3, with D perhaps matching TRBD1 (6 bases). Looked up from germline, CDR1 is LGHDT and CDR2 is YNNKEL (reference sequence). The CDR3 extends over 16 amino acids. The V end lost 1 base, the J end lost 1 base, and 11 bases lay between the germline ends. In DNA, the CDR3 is TGTGCCAGCAGCCAAGGGACAGCTTTTTCTGGAAACACCATATATTTT. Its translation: CASSQGTAFSGNTIYF.

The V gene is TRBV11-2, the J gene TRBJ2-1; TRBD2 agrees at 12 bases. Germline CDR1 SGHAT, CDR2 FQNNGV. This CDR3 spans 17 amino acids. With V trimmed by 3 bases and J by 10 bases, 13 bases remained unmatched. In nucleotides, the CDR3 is TGTGCCAGCAGCTTGGCCCTCAGACTAGCGGGAGCTCAAGAGCAGTTCTTC. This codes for CASSLALRLAGAQEQFF.